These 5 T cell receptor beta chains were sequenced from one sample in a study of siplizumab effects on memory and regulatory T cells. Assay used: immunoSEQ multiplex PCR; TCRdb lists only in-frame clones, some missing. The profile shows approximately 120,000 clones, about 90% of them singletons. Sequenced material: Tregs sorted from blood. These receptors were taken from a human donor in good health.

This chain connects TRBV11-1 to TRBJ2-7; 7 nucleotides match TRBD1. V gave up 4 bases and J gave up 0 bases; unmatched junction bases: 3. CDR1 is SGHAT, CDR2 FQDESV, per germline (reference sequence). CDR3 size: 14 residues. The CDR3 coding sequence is TGTGCCAGCAGCTCGGACAGGTACTCCTACGAGCAGTACTTC. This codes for CASSSDRYSYEQYF. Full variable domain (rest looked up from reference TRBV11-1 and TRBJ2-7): EAEVAQSPRYKITEKSQAVAFWCDPISGHATLYWYRQILGQGPELLVQFQDESVVDDSQLPKDRFSAERLKGVDSTLKIQPAELGDSAMYLCASSSDRYSYEQYFGPGTRLTVT.

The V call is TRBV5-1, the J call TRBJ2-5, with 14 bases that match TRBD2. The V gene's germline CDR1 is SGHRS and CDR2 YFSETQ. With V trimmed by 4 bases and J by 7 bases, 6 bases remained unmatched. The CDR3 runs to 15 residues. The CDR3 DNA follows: TGCGCCAGCAGCCATGGGACTAGCGGGAGCGCGACCCAGTACTTC. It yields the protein CASSHGTSGSATQYF.

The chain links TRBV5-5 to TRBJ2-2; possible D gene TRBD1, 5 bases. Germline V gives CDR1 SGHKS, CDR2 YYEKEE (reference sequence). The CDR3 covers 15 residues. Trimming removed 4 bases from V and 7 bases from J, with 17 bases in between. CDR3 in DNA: TGTGCCAGCAGCCCCTGGACAAGGGCTGGCGGGGAGCTGTTTTTT. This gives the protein CASSPWTRAGGELFF.

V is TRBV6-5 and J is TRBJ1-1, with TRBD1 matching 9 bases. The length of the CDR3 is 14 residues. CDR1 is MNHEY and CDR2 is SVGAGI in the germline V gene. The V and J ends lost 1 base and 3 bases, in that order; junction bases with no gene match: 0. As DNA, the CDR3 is TGTGCCAGCAGTTACTGGACAGGGGACACTGAAGCTTTCTTT. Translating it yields CASSYWTGDTEAFF.

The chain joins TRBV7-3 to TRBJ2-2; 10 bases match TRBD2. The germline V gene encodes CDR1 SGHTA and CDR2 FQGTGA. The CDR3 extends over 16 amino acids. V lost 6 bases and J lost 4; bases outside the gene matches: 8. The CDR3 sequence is CASRQSGRDGTGELFF. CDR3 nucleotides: TGTGCCAGCAGGCAAAGCGGGAGGGATGGCACCGGGGAGCTGTTTTTT.